Below are 8 T cell receptor beta chains sequenced from a single sample in a study of T cell responses to AZD1222 COVID-19 vaccine (dated by TCRdb to the early 2020s). The sample's time point label, decoded: baseline before first vaccination. Libraries were constructed by the immunoSEQ multiplex PCR assay. The immuneACCESS repertoire file appears here via TCRdb, limited to in-frame rearrangements. These files lack a portion of the clones; in checked studies, under half of the deficit traces to unresolved V genes, and the cause of the others is not known. Across this sample there are approximately 99,000 clones, with around 84% seen only once. The ten biggest clones cover around 3.2% of the sample. The sequenced sample was peripheral blood, obtained on day 0 of AZD1222 vaccination. Receptors were obtained from an adult in good health.

The chain couples TRBV4-2 to TRBJ1-6; the D gene is possibly TRBD1 (5 bases). Germline-derived CDR1 and CDR2 are LGHNA and YNFKEQ. Trimming removed 0 bases at V and 0 bases at J, with 12 bases between. The CDR3 runs to 18 residues. The CDR3 loop reads CASSQDRQGGSYNSPLHF. The CDR3 DNA is TGTGCCAGCAGCCAAGATCGCCAGGGCGGCTCCTATAATTCACCCCTCCACTTT.

V and J are TRBV6-2 or TRBV6-3 and TRBJ2-5, with TRBD1 as a possible D gene (5 bases). There are 13 residues in the CDR3. V lost 6 bases and J lost 2, with 10 bases in between. Germline assignment: CDR1 MNHEY and CDR2 SVGEGT. CDR3 sequence: CASSIQGQETQYF. In nucleotides, the CDR3 is TGTGCCAGCAGCATCCAGGGACAAGAGACCCAGTACTTC.

The genes are TRBV5-1 and TRBJ2-7; TRBD1 or TRBD2 may be the D gene (5 bases each). Deletions cut 0 bases from V and 2 bases from J, with 15 bases between. The CDR3 consists of 16 residues. In germline, CDR1 is SGHRS, CDR2 YFSETQ. This chain's CDR3 is CASSLALRGSPYEQYF. The CDR3 region has the DNA TGCGCCAGCAGCTTGGCACTGAGGGGATCCCCCTACGAGCAGTACTTC.

The J gene is TRBJ1-1, the V gene TRBV5-1, with 7 bases identical to TRBD1. Trimming at V came to 6 bases and at J to 6 bases, leaving 8 bases not matched to a gene. CDR1 and CDR2 (germline): SGHRS, YFSETQ. The CDR3 spans 13 residues. The chain's CDR3 is CASKRQGSAEAFF. As DNA, the CDR3 is TGCGCCAGCAAGCGACAGGGTTCGGCTGAAGCTTTCTTT.

This clone occurred once. V gene TRBV6-5 combines with J gene TRBJ1-1; D is unclear. The CDR3 runs to 14 residues. Germline loops: CDR1 MNHEY, CDR2 SVGAGI. The ends were cut back, 6 bases at V and 1 base at J, with 12 bases in the middle. The CDR3 region has the DNA TGTGCCAGCAGAACTGGGGTAACGAACACTGAAGCTTTCTTT. This sequence encodes CASRTGVTNTEAFF.

V gene TRBV7-2 combines with J gene TRBJ2-3; D might be TRBD1 (6 bases). From germline, CDR1 is SGHTA and CDR2 FQGNSA. The V end lost 1 base, the J end lost 2 bases, and 13 bases lay between the germline ends. The CDR3 consists of 16 residues. The CDR3 loop is CASSLVRQGLTDTQYF. For the CDR3, the DNA is TGTGCCAGCAGCTTAGTCAGGCAGGGGCTCACAGATACGCAGTATTTT. The variable domain in full, with the rest retrieved from reference TRBV7-2 and TRBJ2-3, is GAGVSQSPSNKVTEKGKDVELRCDPISGHTALYWYRQSLGQGLEFLIYFQGNSAPDKSGLPSDRFSAERTGGSVSTLTIQRTQQEDSAVYLCASSLVRQGLTDTQYFGPGTRLTVL.

This clone was found once. The J gene is TRBJ2-1, the V gene TRBV12-5; TRBD1 matches at 8 bases. V gave up 8 bases and J gave up 8 bases; unmatched junction bases: 11. Germline V gene data show CDR1 as LGHNT and CDR2 as FRNRAP. The CDR3 has 14 residues. This CDR3 reads CASSGQGGLDEQFF. The CDR3 DNA sequence: TGTGCTAGTTCAGGACAGGGAGGTTTGGATGAGCAGTTCTTC. The full variable domain, with the rest looked up from reference TRBV12-5 and TRBJ2-1, is DARVTQTPRHKVTEMGQEVTMRCQPILGHNTVFWYRQTMMQGLELLAYFRNRAPLDDSGMPKDRFSAEMPDATLATLKIQPSEPRDSAVYFCASSGQGGLDEQFFGPGTRLTVL.

This chain joins TRBV10-1 and TRBJ2-7; the match to TRBD1 covers 8 bases. V trimming: 0 bases; J trimming: 5 bases; junction bases outside the gene matches: 6. Germline CDR1 and CDR2: WNHNN and SYGVQD (reference sequence). The CDR3 loop spans 15 amino acids. The chain's CDR3 is CASSESATGANEQYF. The CDR3 bases are TGCGCCAGCAGTGAGTCGGCGACAGGGGCCAACGAGCAGTACTTC.